Listed below are T cell receptor beta chains from one sample, sequenced in a study of blood T cell repertoires in COVID-19. Sequencing was performed with immunoSEQ multiplex PCR; in TCRdb, only in-frame clones are kept and a portion is missing. The sample shows tens of thousands of clones, about nine tenths of them seen only once. Sequenced input: peripheral blood. The receptors derive from a human donor with active COVID-19. The donor label of this sample is uncertain. Both conserved end residues are part of each CDR3.

TRBV6-1,CASSEVRGSGNTIYF
TRBV3-1/TRBV3-2,CASSQAIGQGSHTTNEKLFF
TRBV7-7,CASSFPGHPGVEKLFF
TRBV4-2,CASSQARGETQYF
TRBV6-6,CASSPRAATEAFF
TRBV11-2,CASSFRNEQFF
TRBV5-4,CASSGDRGWGSYNSPLHF
TRBV9,CASSVDLALSYEQYF
TRBV10-3,CAISESIAGVPNTGELFF
TRBV18,CASSPSGPVNEKLFF
TRBV19,CASSIGTGGLRGNQPQHF
TRBV28,CASRRSDRDYGYTF
TRBV27,CASSPGTGNEAFF